A single sample gave rise to the 24 T cell receptor beta chains below, sequenced in a study of immune evolution from preneoplasia to lung adenocarcinoma. Sequencing used immunoSEQ multiplex PCR; TCRdb keeps in-frame clones, though not all of them. The table includes 4,500 to 6,500 clones, roughly four fifths detected once. Sequencing was performed on FFPE normal lung tissue adjacent to the tumor. These receptors all stem from a person aged 50-75 years with lung adenocarcinoma.

The rearrangement uses TRBV28 and TRBJ1-1; 7 nucleotides align to TRBD1. J was trimmed by 5 bases and V by 8 bases; bases with no gene match: 11. The CDR3 spans 14 residues. Germline CDR1 is MDHEN and CDR2 is SYDVKM. The CDR3 is CASHTRGRFTEAFF. As DNA, the CDR3 is TGTGCCAGCCATACAAGGGGGCGGTTTACTGAAGCTTTCTTT.

The gene calls are TRBV27 and TRBJ1-2; TRBD1 aligns across 8 bases. The CDR3 length is 16 residues. Looked up from germline, CDR1 is MNHEY and CDR2 is SMNVEV (reference sequence). The J segment lost 7 bases and the V segment lost 0 bases, leaving 10 bases of the junction unmatched. The CDR3 loop reads CASSLSETGALFGYTF. CDR3 sequence (DNA): TGTGCCAGCAGTTTATCAGAGACAGGGGCGCTTTTTGGCTACACCTTC.

The chain couples TRBV4-1 to TRBJ2-7; 9 nucleotides line up with TRBD1. V trimming: 3 bases; J trimming: 2 bases; junction bases outside the gene matches: 5. Germline V gene lookup returns CDR1 MGHRA and CDR2 YSYEKL. This CDR3 spans 15 amino acids. This chain's CDR3 is CASSQDRTGAYEQYF. The DNA for the CDR3 is TGCGCCAGCAGCCAGGATAGGACAGGGGCCTACGAGCAGTACTTC.

The chain employs TRBV11-2 and TRBJ2-3, with 10 bases lining up with TRBD2. This CDR3 comprises 16 residues. Unmatched junction bases numbered 7, after V lost 2 bases and J lost 5 bases. Per the germline V gene, CDR1 is SGHAT and CDR2 is FQNNGV. The CDR3 DNA is TGTGCCAGCAGCTTACTAGCGGGAGCCCTCGAAGATACGCAGTATTTT. Its translation: CASSLLAGALEDTQYF. Full variable domain (remainder filled in from reference TRBV11-2 and TRBJ2-3): EAGVAQSPRYKIIEKRQSVAFWCNPISGHATLYWYQQILGQGPKLLIQFQNNGVVDDSQLPKDRFSAERLKGVDSTLKIQPAKLEDSAVYLCASSLLAGALEDTQYFGPGTRLTVL.

This clone was detected only once. This chain connects TRBV5-1 to TRBJ2-1; a possible D gene is TRBD2 (6 bases). The CDR3 extends over 18 amino acids. Trimming took off 3 bases at V and 4 bases at J, with 23 bases between the two ends. In germline, CDR1 is SGHRS, CDR2 YFSETQ. The CDR3: CASSYRLGGAGRYNEQFF. The CDR3 DNA reads TGCGCCAGCAGCTACCGATTGGGTGGAGCGGGCCGATACAATGAGCAGTTCTTC.

V usage is TRBV29-1 and J usage is TRBJ2-7; 10 bases match TRBD2. This CDR3 spans 14 amino acids. The V segment lost 4 bases and the J segment 5 bases; nucleotides outside the gene matches: 8. Germline CDR1 reads SQVTM; CDR2 reads ANQGSEA. The CDR3 protein is CSVGIAGGGDEQYF. CDR3 DNA sequence: TGCAGCGTTGGAATAGCGGGAGGAGGAGACGAGCAGTACTTC.

The chain recombines TRBV30 with TRBJ2-1; no definite D call. The CDR3 is made up of 13 amino acids. V was shortened by 2 bases and J by 10 bases, with 15 bases between the two germline ends. CDR1 is GTSNPN and CDR2 is SVGIG in the germline V gene (reference sequence). CDR3 in amino acids: CAWSTHPGSEQFF. The DNA for the CDR3 is TGTGCCTGGAGTACCCACCCCGGCTCGGAGCAGTTCTTC.

The chain is built from TRBV4-2 and TRBJ1-2; a weak D match, TRBD1 (6 bases). With 5 bases removed from V and 5 bases from J, the gap between germline ends came to 15 bases. The germline CDR1 and CDR2 sequences are LGHNA and YNFKEQ. The CDR3 is 14 residues long. CDR3: CASSGGQTGYGYTF. The CDR3, as DNA: TGTGCCAGCAGCGGCGGACAGACGGGTTATGGCTACACCTTC.

Only a few counts were recorded for this clone. The gene calls are TRBV30 and TRBJ1-4; 8 nucleotides line up with TRBD1. Germline CDR1 GTSNPN, CDR2 SVGIG (reference sequence). V gave up 2 bases and J gave up 9 bases; unmatched junction bases: 8. CDR3 length: 14 residues. The CDR3 nucleotides read TGTGCCTGGAGTCCTGGGACAGGAACAAAAAAACTGTTTTTT. Translated, it gives CAWSPGTGTKKLFF.

The chain couples TRBV4-1 to TRBJ2-1; TRBD2 matches 7 bases. After removal of 0 bases from V and 1 base from J, the junction contained 21 bases not matched to a gene. The CDR3 length is 22 residues. Germline V CDR1 and CDR2: MGHRA, YSYEKL. CDR3 amino acids: CASSQDIPAGASVPFSYNEQFF. The CDR3 DNA reads TGCGCCAGCAGCCAAGATATCCCGGCGGGAGCGTCCGTCCCGTTTTCCTACAATGAGCAGTTCTTC.

The genes are TRBV6-1 and TRBJ1-5, with 8 bases fitting TRBD1. The CDR3 is 14 residues long. Per the germline V gene, CDR1 is MNHNS and CDR2 is SASEGT. With 11 bases clipped from V and 1 base from J, the junction kept 7 bases outside the gene matches. The CDR3 sequence: CASRGDRSNQPQHF. The CDR3 DNA reads TGTGCCTCTCGAGGGGACAGGAGCAATCAGCCCCAGCATTTT.

The J gene is TRBJ2-3, the V gene TRBV6-5; D is ambiguous. Trimming stripped 2 bases from V and 7 bases from J, with 4 bases between. Germline loops: CDR1 MNHEY, CDR2 SVGAGI. CDR3 size: 11 residues. CDR3 region: CASSYSYTQYF. The CDR3 nucleotides read TGTGCCAGCAGTTACAGTTATACGCAGTATTTT.

The chain employs TRBV9 and TRBJ2-1; 14 bases are shared with TRBD2. V was clipped by 4 bases and J by 8 bases; unmatched bases: 5. This CDR3 contains 15 residues. Per germline, CDR1 SGDLS and CDR2 YYNGEE. CDR3 DNA sequence: TGTGCCAGCAGCTCAATGGGACTAGCGGGGGATGAGCAGTTCTTC. Amino acid sequence: CASSSMGLAGDEQFF.

In its sample, this clone was seen once. The chain joins TRBV7-8 to TRBJ2-5; D possibly corresponds to TRBD2 (6 bases). This CDR3 region has 13 residues. Germline loops: CDR1 SGHVS, CDR2 FQNEAQ. V was clipped by 3 bases and J by 12 bases, with 17 bases between them. CDR3 DNA: TGTGCCAGCAGCTTCGACTCAGCCAGGGAGGAGTACTTC. It encodes CASSFDSAREEYF.

In the case of this clone: The identical CDR3 is also encoded by other nucleotide sequences in the sample. The chain has TRBV25-1 and TRBJ2-1; 12 bases fit TRBD2. CDR1 is MGHDK and CDR2 is SYGVNS in the germline V gene. Unmatched junction bases numbered 3, after V lost 6 bases and J lost 3 bases. The CDR3 totals 15 residues. CDR3 coding DNA: TGTGCCAGCAGCGAACTAGCGGGAGGCTACAATGAGCAGTTCTTC. Its translation is CASSELAGGYNEQFF.

The CDR3 here is CASSQGTAQETQYF. As DNA, the CDR3 is TGTGCCAGCAGCCAAGGGACAGCCCAAGAGACCCAGTACTTC. V usage is TRBV4-2 and J usage is TRBJ2-5; a possible D gene is TRBD1 (6 bases). Trimming removed 1 base from V and 1 base from J, with 7 bases in between. The V gene's germline CDR1 is LGHNA and CDR2 YNFKEQ. The CDR3 covers 14 residues.

This chain uses TRBV12-2 with TRBJ2-7. TRBV12-2 is classified as a pseudogene. The CDR3 length is 15 residues. The CDR3 loop is CASRLRGTPPGEQYF. The CDR3 DNA reads TGTGCAAGTCGCTTAAGGGGGACTCCTCCGGGGGAGCAGTACTTC.

The chain uses TRBV30 and TRBJ2-2; 10 bases are shared with TRBD2. The V segment lost 3 bases and the J segment 5 bases; nucleotides outside the gene matches: 9. CDR1 and CDR2 (germline): GTSNPN, SVGIG (reference sequence). The CDR3 contains 16 residues. The CDR3 sequence: CAWSVRLAGRTGELFF. DNA for the CDR3: TGTGCCTGGAGCGTCAGACTAGCGGGCAGGACCGGGGAGCTGTTTTTT.

The chain recombines TRBV27 with TRBJ2-1, with TRBD2 matching 8 bases. The germline V gene encodes CDR1 MNHEY and CDR2 SMNVEV (reference sequence). This CDR3 region has 16 residues. The junction had 10 bases not matched to a gene; V was cut back by 6 bases and J by 3 bases. For the CDR3, the DNA is TGTGCCAGCAGAACTAATTCGGGACTAGACTACAATGAGCAGTTCTTC. It yields the protein CASRTNSGLDYNEQFF.

The chain employs TRBV7-9 and TRBJ2-1; TRBD2 agrees at 9 bases. CDR1 and CDR2 from the germline V gene are SEHNR and FQNEAQ (reference sequence). The CDR3 has 15 residues. V lost 5 bases and J lost 9; bases outside the gene matches: 11. This chain's CDR3 is CASSPAGTSYREQFF. The CDR3 nucleotides read TGTGCCAGCAGCCCCGCCGGGACTAGCTATCGTGAGCAGTTCTTC.

The table lists this clone with a few counts. The chain recombines TRBV5-6 with TRBJ2-1; 10 nucleotides agree with TRBD2. This CDR3 region has 16 residues. V trimming: 4 bases; J trimming: 9 bases; junction bases outside the gene matches: 13. CDR1 SGHDT and CDR2 YYEEEE come from the germline V gene. CDR3 amino acids: CASSLGGASGSLEQFF. The CDR3 region has the DNA TGTGCCAGCAGCCTGGGGGGAGCTAGCGGGAGCCTTGAGCAGTTCTTC.

The chain links TRBV27 to TRBJ2-6, with D possibly matching TRBD1 (5 bases). V dropped 3 bases and J dropped 0 bases, with 12 bases sitting between them. The germline V gene has CDR1 MNHEY and CDR2 SMNVEV (reference sequence). The CDR3 has 17 residues. Here the CDR3 reads CASSFRQTASGANVLTF. CDR3 sequence (DNA): TGTGCCAGCAGTTTTAGACAGACCGCCTCTGGGGCCAACGTCCTGACTTTC.

V and J are TRBV6-6 and TRBJ1-1, with D hard to call. The CDR3 is 13 residues long. Germline V CDR1 and CDR2: MNHNY, SVGAGI (reference sequence). The germline V and J ends were trimmed by 6 bases and 1 base, with 9 bases remaining between them. The CDR3 spells CASSKLGNTEAFF. Here the CDR3 DNA reads TGTGCCAGCAGCAAGCTTGGGAACACTGAAGCTTTCTTT.

The genes are TRBV30 and TRBJ2-4; 8 bases are a match to TRBD1. Germline V gene sequence: CDR1 GTSNPN, CDR2 SVGIG (reference sequence). The trim removed 2 bases at V and 10 bases at J, leaving 7 bases unmatched. This CDR3 spans 13 amino acids. The CDR3: CAWSRGTGGIQYF. In DNA, the CDR3 is TGTGCCTGGAGTCGAGGGACAGGAGGGATTCAGTACTTC.